These 32 T cell receptor beta chains originate from one sample sequenced in a study of early T cells in non-severe SARS-CoV-2 infection. MiXCR was run by TCRdb on the 5' RACE reads, yielding one entry per CDR3 protein. The table includes over 60,000 distinct CDR3 sequences, approximately 9.5% detected once. The specimen sequenced was whole blood. The source is an adult who was a healthcare worker with PCR-confirmed SARS-CoV-2 infection or an uninfected control (not recorded which).

In this sample, this clonotype turned up a few times. The chain has TRBV2 and TRBJ1-1; 7 bases match TRBD1. V was clipped by 4 bases and J by 4 bases; unmatched bases: 3. This CDR3 is built from 13 residues. CDR1 is SNHLY, CDR2 FYNNEI, per germline. The CDR3 DNA sequence: TGTGCCAGCAGTGGGGCAGGGGGCACTGAAGCTTTCTTT. This translates into CASSGAGGTEAFF.

This clonotype occurred many times. This chain joins TRBV2 and TRBJ2-1; 9 bases map to TRBD1. The CDR3 runs to 16 residues. Germline-derived CDR1 and CDR2 are SNHLY and FYNNEI. The junction had 12 bases not matched to a gene; V was cut back by 6 bases and J by 6 bases. Here the CDR3 reads CASSPSRTGVGNEQFF. In DNA form, the CDR3 reads TGTGCCAGCAGCCCAAGTCGGACAGGGGTGGGCAATGAGCAGTTCTTC.

This chain connects TRBV5-4 to TRBJ2-1; D is uncertain. This CDR3 spans 15 amino acids. Trimming cost V 4 bases and J 0 bases, with 11 bases left between them. The germline V gene has CDR1 SGHNT and CDR2 YYREEE (reference sequence). The CDR3 region is CASSPATRSYNEQFF. The CDR3 DNA reads as TGTGCCAGCAGCCCGGCCACCCGCTCCTACAATGAGCAGTTCTTC.

This clonotype appeared a few times. The chain has TRBV24-1 and TRBJ2-3, with unresolved D. This CDR3 comprises 12 residues. Germline lookup yields CDR1 KGHDR and CDR2 SFDVKD. Between the trimmed V and J ends, which lost 7 bases and 6 bases, there was a span of 10 bases. CDR3 sequence: CATSSNGDTQYF. For the CDR3, the DNA is TGTGCCACCAGCTCGAACGGGGATACGCAGTATTTT.

This clonotype has just a few counts. The chain links TRBV7-8 to TRBJ2-1; TRBD2 agrees at 13 bases. V was pared by 1 base and J by 12 bases, with 6 bases of the junction left unmatched. Germline V lookup: CDR1 SGHVS, CDR2 FQNEAQ. This CDR3 is 15 amino acids long. For the CDR3, the DNA is TGTGCCAGCAGCTTAGGGACTAGCGGGAGTATTGGGCAGTTCTTC. This codes for CASSLGTSGSIGQFF.

This clonotype was seen a handful of times. The V call is TRBV5-4, the J call TRBJ1-6, with D perhaps TRBD1 (5 bases). CDR1 and CDR2 from the germline V gene are SGHNT and YYREEE (reference sequence). With 3 bases removed from V and 10 bases from J, the gap between germline ends came to 14 bases. This CDR3 spans 14 amino acids. DNA for the CDR3: TGTGCCAGCAGCTCCGGGACCTGGGGATCACCCCTCCACTTT. It specifies CASSSGTWGSPLHF.

This clonotype was picked up a small number of times. The chain is built from TRBV29-1 and TRBJ2-1; 8 positions agree with TRBD2. Germline V gene lookup returns CDR1 SQVTM and CDR2 ANQGSEA. J lost 4 bases, V lost 5 bases, and 7 bases had no gene match. This CDR3 has 14 amino acids. The CDR3 nucleotides are TGCAGCGTTATCGGGAGGGCCCTATACAATGAGCAGTTCTTC. Amino acids: CSVIGRALYNEQFF.

This rearrangement joins TRBV18 to TRBJ2-1, with a tentative D call TRBD1 (5 bases). Germline assignment: CDR1 KGHSH and CDR2 LQKENI. There are 12 residues in the CDR3. Trimming pared 8 bases from V and 9 bases from J, leaving 14 bases between. The DNA for the CDR3 is TGTGCCAGCGCCCAAGAAAGGGGTGAGCAGTTCTTC. Protein product: CASAQERGEQFF.

The V and J genes are TRBV29-1 and TRBJ2-2; D remains ambiguous. The CDR3 runs to 13 residues. The V end lost 3 bases, the J end lost 1 base, and 6 bases lay between the germline ends. Germline CDR1 and CDR2: SQVTM and ANQGSEA. Here the CDR3 reads CSVDPGNTGELFF. CDR3 sequence (DNA): TGCAGCGTTGATCCTGGGAACACCGGGGAGCTGTTTTTT.

Only a few counts were recorded for this clonotype. The V and J genes are TRBV29-1 and TRBJ2-6, with D unclear. The germline V and J ends were trimmed by 3 bases and 3 bases, with 9 bases remaining between them. The CDR3 extends over 14 amino acids. Germline loops: CDR1 SQVTM, CDR2 ANQGSEA. The CDR3: CSVDEAGGANVLTF. The CDR3 DNA reads TGCAGCGTTGATGAGGCTGGTGGGGCCAACGTCCTGACTTTC. Together with reference TRBV29-1 and TRBJ2-6, the CDR3 gives the full variable domain: SAVISQKPSRDICQRGTSLTIQCQVDSQVTMMFWYRQQPGQSLTLIATANQGSEATYESGFVIDKFPISRPNLTFSTLTVSNMSPEDSSIYLCSVDEAGGANVLTFGAGSRLTVL.

This clonotype came up a few times. The V and J genes are TRBV15 and TRBJ1-6, with 7 nucleotides matching TRBD1. The CDR3 runs 12 residues. V shed 1 base, J shed 12 bases, and the junction held 0 bases outside the gene matches. In germline, CDR1 is LNHNV, CDR2 YYDKDF (reference sequence). The DNA for the CDR3 is TGTGCCACCAGCAGAGGACAGGGACCCCTCCACTTT. This gives the protein CATSRGQGPLHF.

CDR3 residues: CASSIRGHHTDTQYF. The DNA for the CDR3 is TGTGCCAGTAGTATTAGGGGCCACCACACAGATACGCAGTATTTT. The chain recombines TRBV19 with TRBJ2-3; possibly TRBD1 for D (5 bases). Germline V gene sequence: CDR1 LNHDA, CDR2 SQIVND (reference sequence). There are 15 residues in the CDR3. V lost 3 bases and J 2 bases, leaving 12 bases between the germline ends. Looking up the rest from reference TRBV19 and TRBJ2-3 gives the full variable domain: DGGITQSPKYLFRKEGQNVTLSCEQNLNHDAMYWYRQDPGQGLRLIYYSQIVNDFQKGDIAEGYSVSREKKESFPLTVTSAQKNPTAFYLCASSIRGHHTDTQYFGPGTRLTVL.

As for this clonotype: Given the absence of the conserved phenylalanine or tryptophan at the CDR3 end, a read error is likely. The chain uses TRBV28 and TRBJ2-3, with TRBD2 identical over 7 bases. The CDR3 contains 15 residues. Germline CDR1 is MDHEN and CDR2 is SYDVKM. V lost 5 bases to trimming and J lost 5 bases; unmatched junction nucleotides: 10. CDR3: CASSRAGVGEDTQYS. Here the CDR3 DNA reads TGTGCCAGCAGTAGGGCGGGAGTTGGCGAAGATACGCAGTATTCT.

The genes are TRBV3-1 and TRBJ2-4, with 8 bases aligning to TRBD1. CDR3 length: 19 residues. With 8 bases clipped from V and 2 bases from J, the junction kept 20 bases outside the gene matches. CDR1 is LGHDT, CDR2 YNNKEL, per germline (reference sequence). The CDR3 coding sequence is TGTGCCAGCCGCCGGAGCAGGGGGCGCGTCCCCCTAACCAAAAACATTCAGTACTTC. It yields the protein CASRRSRGRVPLTKNIQYF.

V is TRBV3-1 and J is TRBJ1-6; no definite D call. Germline loops: CDR1 LGHDT, CDR2 YNNKEL (reference sequence). Trimming left V 3 bases short and J 6 bases short, with 15 bases between. This CDR3 has 16 amino acids. In DNA form, the CDR3 reads TGTGCCAGCAGCCAGGGAGCGCCGGGCGCTAATTCACCCCTCCACTTT. Protein product: CASSQGAPGANSPLHF.

The rearrangement links TRBV2 to TRBJ2-6; no clear D. The CDR3 extends over 14 amino acids. Trimming took off 3 bases at V and 3 bases at J, with 6 bases between the two ends. Germline-derived CDR1 and CDR2 are SNHLY and FYNNEI. In DNA, the CDR3 is TGTGCCAGCAGTGACTCCTTTGGGGCCAACGTCCTGACTTTC. It yields the protein CASSDSFGANVLTF.

This clonotype has at least ten counts. The chain couples TRBV7-9 to TRBJ1-5; D unresolved. The germline V gene has CDR1 SEHNR and CDR2 FQNEAQ (reference sequence). V was clipped by 4 bases and J by 4 bases, with 5 bases between them. The CDR3 totals 12 residues. The CDR3, as DNA: TGTGCCAGCAGCTCCCTTAATCAGCCCCAGCATTTT. This sequence encodes CASSSLNQPQHF.

This clonotype appeared many times. CDR3 DNA sequence: TGTGCCAGCAGTGACGGGTACAGTAGCAATCAGCCCCAGCATTTT. It is translated as CASSDGYSSNQPQHF. The chain links TRBV6-1 to TRBJ1-5; no clear D. The CDR3 totals 15 residues. Trimming left V 3 bases short and J 0 bases short, with 9 bases between. Germline V gene sequence: CDR1 MNHNS, CDR2 SASEGT.

This clonotype was counted between two and nine times. The genes are TRBV3-1 and TRBJ1-4; 7 nucleotides agree with TRBD1. The CDR3 runs to 13 residues. V lost 3 bases, J lost 14 bases, and 9 bases stayed unmatched. Germline-derived CDR1 and CDR2 are LGHDT and YNNKEL (reference sequence). The CDR3 region is CASSQYRGGELFF. The DNA of the CDR3 is TGTGCCAGCAGCCAGTACAGGGGAGGTGAGCTGTTTTTT.

This clonotype has more than one count but fewer than ten. CDR3 in DNA: TGTGCCAGCAGCGCTGGGACAGGGGAGGCTTCACCCCTCCACTTT. This translates into CASSAGTGEASPLHF. This chain uses TRBV13 with TRBJ1-6; 10 bases line up with TRBD1. Germline V CDR1 and CDR2: PRHDT, FYEKMQ (reference sequence). The J segment lost 9 bases and the V segment lost 5 bases, leaving 7 bases of the junction unmatched. This CDR3 has 15 amino acids.

This clonotype was seen only a few times. The chain is built from TRBV4-2 and TRBJ1-1; TRBD1 agrees at 9 bases. With V trimmed by 4 bases and J by 9 bases, 6 bases remained unmatched. The germline CDR1 and CDR2 sequences are LGHNA and YNFKEQ. The CDR3 is 13 residues long. CDR3 nucleotides: TGTGCCAGCAGCCTGCCCGGGACAGGGCAAGCTTTCTTT. Translation gives CASSLPGTGQAFF.

This clonotype appeared a few times. CDR3 region: CASSHGGYEQYF. The CDR3 DNA is TGTGCCAGCAGCCACGGGGGTTACGAGCAGTACTTC. V usage is TRBV6-6 and J usage is TRBJ2-7; D may be TRBD2 (6 bases). The germline gives CDR1 MNHNY, CDR2 SVGAGI (reference sequence). The V gene lost 6 bases and the J gene lost 4 bases, with 10 bases spanning the gap. This CDR3 is 12 amino acids long.

As for this clonotype: Since a much larger clone is just one base distant, this may be a read error. The chain has TRBV28 and TRBJ2-1; tentatively, D is TRBD1 (6 bases). The CDR3 extends over 11 amino acids. Germline V lookup: CDR1 MDHEN, CDR2 SYDVKM. Between the trimmed V and J ends, which lost 2 bases and 11 bases, there was a span of 7 bases. CDR3 loop: CASSLRGKQFF. Written as DNA, the CDR3 is TGTGCCAGCAGTTTAAGGGGGAAGCAGTTCTTC.

CDR3 residues: CSARAGGTDSEQFF. The CDR3 DNA reads TGCAGTGCTCGAGCGGGGGGGACGGATAGTGAGCAGTTCTTC. J is TRBJ2-1 and V is TRBV20-1; 10 bases are a match to TRBD2. The CDR3 has 14 residues. Losses at the gene ends were 5 bases for V and 9 bases for J; bases not matched to a gene: 10. Germline CDR1 DFQATT, CDR2 SNEGSKA (reference sequence).

This clonotype occurred many times. V is TRBV5-1 and J is TRBJ2-3, with 7 bases aligning to TRBD2. Germline CDR1 and CDR2: SGHRS and YFSETQ. CDR3 length: 16 amino acids. Trimming at V came to 4 bases and at J to 0 bases, leaving 8 bases not matched to a gene. CDR3 DNA: TGCGCCAGCAGCCGGGAAGGGAGGGCTAGCACAGATACGCAGTATTTT. Translating it yields CASSREGRASTDTQYF.

This clonotype was detected a few times. The chain uses TRBV24-1 and TRBJ2-2; 13 positions match TRBD2. With V trimmed by 0 bases and J by 6 bases, 6 bases remained unmatched. CDR3 length equals 18 residues. From germline, CDR1 is KGHDR and CDR2 SFDVKD. The DNA of the CDR3 is TGTGCCACCAGTGATTTGGAGACTAGCGGGAGGAAGGCCGGGGAGCTGTTTTTT. Its translation is CATSDLETSGRKAGELFF.

This clonotype was counted a few times. The rearrangement links TRBV28 to TRBJ2-7; maybe TRBD1 (6 bases). The CDR3 runs 15 residues. Trimming stripped 4 bases from V and 2 bases from J, with 15 bases between. The germline V gene encodes CDR1 MDHEN and CDR2 SYDVKM. CDR3 sequence reads: CASSSPMTGTYEQYF. The DNA for the CDR3 is TGTGCCAGCAGTTCCCCGATGACAGGCACCTACGAGCAGTACTTC.

This clonotype was found a few times. The V call is TRBV29-1, the J call TRBJ1-2, with a possible D match to TRBD1 (5 bases). V was cut by 4 bases and J by 3 bases, with 12 bases left in between. Germline values: CDR1 SQVTM, CDR2 ANQGSEA. The CDR3 is 13 residues long. This CDR3 is CSVVESGDYGYTF. CDR3 coding DNA: TGCAGCGTTGTTGAATCGGGGGACTATGGCTACACCTTC.

The CDR3 spells CARERTARPGFIHGYTF. CDR3 nucleotides: TGTGCCAGGGAGAGGACAGCGAGACCCGGGTTCATTCATGGCTACACCTTC. The V call is TRBV19, the J call TRBJ1-2, with a tentative D call TRBD1 (6 bases). V lost 9 bases, J lost 6 bases, and 29 bases lay in between. Per the germline V gene, CDR1 is LNHDA and CDR2 is SQIVND (reference sequence). This CDR3 is 17 amino acids long.

This clonotype showed up many times. The chain links TRBV12-3 or TRBV12-4 to TRBJ2-1; no firm D call. V gave up 1 base and J gave up 8 bases, with 6 bases separating them. This CDR3 contains 12 residues. Here the CDR3 DNA reads TGTGCCAGCAGTTTAGAAGTGGATGAGCAGTTCTTC. Its protein product is CASSLEVDEQFF.

This clonotype showed up just a few times. This rearrangement joins TRBV11-2 to TRBJ1-1; perhaps TRBD1 as D (5 bases). Germline CDR1 is SGHAT and CDR2 is FQNNGV. Trimming removed 3 bases from V and 1 base from J, with 15 bases in between. The CDR3 length is 16 residues. CDR3 DNA: TGTGCCAGCAGCTTCCGGGACCTCACCCAGAACACTGAAGCTTTCTTT. Its protein product is CASSFRDLTQNTEAFF.

This clonotype showed up many times. The rearrangement joins TRBV24-1 to TRBJ1-1; D unclear. Per the germline V gene, CDR1 is KGHDR and CDR2 is SFDVKD. The CDR3 has 11 amino acids. The V end lost 8 bases, the J end lost 7 bases, and 10 bases lay between the germline ends. CDR3 in DNA: TGTGCCACCACGTTCTTAGGTGAAGCTTTCTTT. This sequence encodes CATTFLGEAFF.